These 3 T cell receptor beta chains were sequenced from one sample in a study of cytomegalovirus exposure and HLA in healthy donors (dated by TCRdb to 2015 to 2018). Preparation of the library involved the immunoSEQ multiplex PCR assay. A mixture of 60 forward primers for TCR Vbeta segments and 13 reverse primers for TCR Jbeta segments was used in the multiplex PCR. As stored in TCRdb, this immuneACCESS dataset retains in-frame rearrangements with V and J assigned. A fraction of the clones does not appear; measured against another copy, unresolved V genes explain less than half of the discrepancy, and the remainder lacks a known reason. Counted in this sample were 33,000 or so clones; roughly nine tenths of them appeared once. Together, the top ten hold less than 3% of the sample. Specimen: PBMCs. Receptors were obtained from a woman younger than 35 in good health and CMV-seronegative.

J is TRBJ2-1 and V is TRBV28; TRBD2 is a possible D gene (6 bases). The CDR3 contains 17 residues. V was cut by 4 bases and J by 3 bases, with 19 bases left in between. CDR1 and CDR2 (germline): MDHEN, SYDVKM. CDR3 region: CASSSFLGGTGYNEQFF. The CDR3 DNA reads as TGTGCCAGCAGTTCCTTTTTGGGAGGTACGGGCTACAATGAGCAGTTCTTC.

The chain is built from TRBV27 and TRBJ2-3; TRBD2 agrees at 11 bases. Germline trimming cut 4 bases from V and 2 bases from J; bases unmatched to any gene: 5. This CDR3 has 16 residues. Germline loops: CDR1 MNHEY, CDR2 SMNVEV (reference sequence). The CDR3 spells CASSSSSGRNTDTQYF. For the CDR3, the DNA is TGTGCCAGCAGTTCCTCTAGCGGGAGGAACACAGATACGCAGTATTTT.

The gene calls are TRBV2 and TRBJ2-4; TRBD1 matches at 8 bases. V was pared by 5 bases and J by 6 bases, with 6 bases of the junction left unmatched. CDR1 and CDR2 from the germline V gene are SNHLY and FYNNEI. This CDR3 spans 14 amino acids. CDR3 nucleotides: TGTGCCAGCAGTACCGGAGGACAGGGAAACATTCAGTACTTC. This sequence encodes CASSTGGQGNIQYF.